Shown below are 30 T cell receptor beta chains from a single sample sequenced in a study of T cell responses to AZD1222 COVID-19 vaccine. The table came from immunoSEQ multiplex PCR; TCRdb's copy has only in-frame clones and leaves some out. The sample has 120,000 or so clones, around 80% seen once; the top ten hold about a quarter. Here the sequenced sample was peripheral blood, taken 28 days after the second AZD1222 dose. The receptors shown here come from an adult who received the AZD1222 COVID-19 vaccine.

This rearrangement joins TRBV18 to TRBJ2-5; no definite D call. The CDR3 totals 13 residues. Trimming shortened V by 3 bases and J by 4 bases, and 9 bases separated the two germline ends. Per germline, CDR1 KGHSH and CDR2 LQKENI. CDR3 sequence reads: CASSPGAGETQYF. CDR3 bases: TGTGCCAGCTCACCCGGCGCAGGAGAGACCCAGTACTTC.

The chain combines TRBV30 with TRBJ1-1; D perhaps matches TRBD1 (5 bases). The ends were cut back, 0 bases at V and 5 bases at J, with 16 bases in the middle. This CDR3 is built from 15 residues. Germline V gene sequence: CDR1 GTSNPN, CDR2 SVGIG (reference sequence). The CDR3 sequence: CAWSVPPQGRTEAFF. In DNA form, the CDR3 reads TGTGCCTGGAGTGTACCCCCCCAGGGACGGACTGAAGCTTTCTTT.

The CDR3 coding sequence is TGTGCCAGGTACTTGGACAGACGCGAGCAGTACTTC. Amino acid sequence: CARYLDRREQYF. This sequence joins TRBV12-3 or TRBV12-4 and TRBJ2-7; a weak D match, TRBD1 (6 bases). Trimming shortened V by 9 bases and J by 6 bases, and 15 bases separated the two germline ends. This CDR3 region has 12 residues.

The chain is built from TRBV28 and TRBJ1-2, with 12 positions matching TRBD1. Trimming took 6 bases from V and 8 from J; bases not matched to a gene: 4. From germline, CDR1 is MDHEN and CDR2 SYDVKM. This CDR3 is 13 amino acids long. The CDR3 here is CASSMGQGAGYTF. CDR3 nucleotide sequence: TGTGCCAGCAGCATGGGACAGGGGGCGGGCTACACCTTC.

The V and J genes are TRBV7-9 and TRBJ1-4; D uncertain. This CDR3 contains 17 residues. The germline gives CDR1 SEHNR, CDR2 FQNEAQ (reference sequence). V was trimmed by 0 bases and J by 0 bases, leaving 11 bases between them. The CDR3 spells CASSLASTGATNEKLFF. Here the CDR3 DNA reads TGTGCCAGCAGCTTAGCATCGACCGGGGCAACTAATGAAAAACTGTTTTTT.

The rearrangement links TRBV2 to TRBJ1-1, with 7 bases fitting TRBD1. This CDR3 is built from 14 residues. V dropped 4 bases and J dropped 4; count of bases not matched to a gene: 6. Germline values: CDR1 SNHLY, CDR2 FYNNEI. CDR3 residues: CASSGTTGRTEAFF. The CDR3 nucleotides are TGTGCCAGCAGTGGCACGACAGGGCGCACTGAAGCTTTCTTT.

This clone has only one observation. The J gene is TRBJ2-1, the V gene TRBV6-4, with D perhaps given as TRBD1 or TRBD2 (5 bases each). The CDR3 length is 13 residues. Germline V gene data show CDR1 as MRHNA and CDR2 as SNTAGT. The germline V and J ends were trimmed by 2 bases and 10 bases, with 12 bases remaining between them. This CDR3 is CASSDTVGGEQFF. The CDR3 DNA reads as TGTGCCAGCAGTGACACGGTTGGGGGAGAGCAGTTCTTC.

The chain is built from TRBV28 and TRBJ2-3; D not certain. The CDR3 covers 14 residues. Germline CDR1 is MDHEN and CDR2 is SYDVKM. V gave up 1 base and J gave up 7 bases, with 12 bases separating them. For the CDR3, the DNA is TGTGCCAGCAGTTTATATGGTGAGCGAAATACGCAGTATTTT. Translated, it gives CASSLYGERNTQYF.

This clone is a singleton in its sample. The V gene is TRBV18, the J gene TRBJ2-1, with no clear D. The CDR3 spans 12 residues. V was clipped by 2 bases and J by 9 bases, with 8 bases between them. Germline V gene lookup returns CDR1 KGHSH and CDR2 LQKENI. The chain's CDR3 is CASSPKLGEQFF. The CDR3 DNA reads TGTGCCAGCTCACCAAAGCTAGGTGAGCAGTTCTTC.

The V gene is TRBV10-3, the J gene TRBJ2-2; perhaps TRBD1 as D (5 bases). Per germline, CDR1 ENHRY and CDR2 SYGVKD. The CDR3 covers 15 residues. V was trimmed by 4 bases and J by 3 bases, leaving 12 bases between them. The CDR3 protein is CAISAQDTDTGELFF. The CDR3 DNA follows: TGTGCCATCAGTGCACAGGATACGGACACCGGGGAGCTGTTTTTT.

The chain carries TRBV5-6 and TRBJ1-3; D ambiguous. Between the trimmed V and J ends, which lost 3 bases and 0 bases, there was a span of 10 bases. The CDR3 has 15 amino acids. Germline V lookup: CDR1 SGHDT, CDR2 YYEEEE. The chain's CDR3 is CASSSYGSSGNTIYF. The CDR3, as DNA: TGTGCCAGCAGCTCGTACGGCAGCTCTGGAAACACCATATATTTT.

J is TRBJ2-1 and V is TRBV15, with 9 positions matching TRBD1. CDR1 and CDR2 (germline): LNHNV, YYDKDF (reference sequence). The V and J ends lost 6 bases and 12 bases, in that order; junction bases with no gene match: 15. CDR3 length: 15 residues. This CDR3 is CATRARQGDFSVQFF. CDR3 nucleotides: TGTGCCACCAGAGCGCGACAGGGGGATTTTTCGGTGCAGTTCTTC.

V and J are TRBV7-2 and TRBJ2-2; 8 bases are shared with TRBD2. Trimming at V came to 6 bases and at J to 7 bases, leaving 22 bases not matched to a gene. The CDR3 covers 19 residues. Per the germline V gene, CDR1 is SGHTA and CDR2 is FQGNSA. The CDR3 region has the DNA TGTGCCAGCAGTTCACTAACCTCCGGGACTAGTGGGTTCCACGGGGAGCTGTTTTTT. Translating it yields CASSSLTSGTSGFHGELFF.

The chain employs TRBV19 and TRBJ2-5; possible D gene TRBD2, 7 bases. The length of the CDR3 is 14 residues. The V end lost 5 bases, the J end lost 4 bases, and 14 bases lay between the germline ends. The germline CDR1 and CDR2 sequences are LNHDA and SQIVND (reference sequence). CDR3 DNA sequence: TGTGCCAGTAGTGCGACTAGGGGGGGAGAGACCCAGTACTTC. Translating it yields CASSATRGGETQYF.

The chain joins TRBV7-3 to TRBJ2-2, with 9 nucleotides matching TRBD1. The junction had 12 bases not matched to a gene; V was cut back by 1 base and J by 6 bases. There are 18 residues in the CDR3. The germline CDR1 and CDR2 sequences are SGHTA and FQGTGA. The CDR3 sequence: CASSLIGQRTGAAGELFF. The CDR3 DNA follows: TGTGCCAGCAGCTTAATTGGTCAGAGGACAGGGGCGGCCGGGGAGCTGTTTTTT.

This clone was counted a single time. The chain recombines TRBV15 with TRBJ1-3, with no clear D. The CDR3 consists of 14 residues. Germline assignment: CDR1 LNHNV and CDR2 YYDKDF (reference sequence). Deletions cut 1 base from V and 0 bases from J, with 4 bases between. CDR3 protein: CATSRGDSGNTIYF. Written as DNA, the CDR3 is TGTGCCACCAGCAGAGGGGACTCTGGAAACACCATATATTTT.

V and J are TRBV11-2 and TRBJ1-4, with 8 bases lining up with TRBD1. This CDR3 is built from 16 residues. The junction had 12 bases not matched to a gene; V was cut back by 2 bases and J by 10 bases. Germline V gene lookup returns CDR1 SGHAT and CDR2 FQNNGV. The CDR3 DNA is TGTGCCAGCAGCTTATGGTCGGTACGACAGGGGTCAAAACTGTTTTTT. Protein sequence: CASSLWSVRQGSKLFF.

J is TRBJ1-1 and V is TRBV7-2; tentative D call: TRBD1 (6 bases). The CDR3 extends over 15 amino acids. Germline V gene sequence: CDR1 SGHTA, CDR2 FQGNSA. The ends were cut back, 6 bases at V and 1 base at J, with 15 bases in the middle. DNA of the CDR3: TGTGCCAGCAGACCCAGGGGTTGGGGGAACACTGAAGCTTTCTTT. It translates to CASRPRGWGNTEAFF.

This CDR3 reads CASSSGGEGVGNTIYF. DNA for the CDR3: TGTGCCAGCAGCTCGGGCGGGGAGGGCGTTGGAAACACCATATATTTT. The rearrangement joins TRBV9 to TRBJ1-3; no reliable D call. Trimming took 4 bases from V and 3 from J, leaving 17 bases between them. This CDR3 has 16 amino acids. The V gene's germline CDR1 is SGDLS and CDR2 YYNGEE.

The chain is built from TRBV9 and TRBJ2-3; the D is unclear. CDR1 SGDLS and CDR2 YYNGEE come from the germline V gene. The V gene lost 0 bases and the J gene lost 0 bases, with 8 bases spanning the gap. This CDR3 spans 15 amino acids. CDR3 amino acids: CASSVAPASTDTQYF. DNA of the CDR3: TGTGCCAGCAGCGTAGCACCGGCGAGCACAGATACGCAGTATTTT.

The J gene is TRBJ1-2, the V gene TRBV24-1; 8 positions match TRBD1. V lost 4 bases to trimming and J lost 0 bases; unmatched junction nucleotides: 6. Germline-derived CDR1 and CDR2 are KGHDR and SFDVKD. The CDR3 consists of 16 residues. CDR3 nucleotides: TGTGCCACCAGTGACCCCGGACAGGGAGCTAACTATGGCTACACCTTC. It specifies CATSDPGQGANYGYTF.

The chain joins TRBV10-3 to TRBJ2-2, with D possibly being TRBD2 (6 bases). This CDR3 is built from 17 residues. The V end lost 6 bases, the J end lost 1 base, and 18 bases lay between the germline ends. Germline CDR1 is ENHRY and CDR2 is SYGVKD. The CDR3 DNA sequence: TGTGCCATCAGCACCCCTGGGGGAGGAGGGAACACCGGGGAGCTGTTTTTT. It translates to CAISTPGGGGNTGELFF.

This chain uses TRBV12-3 or TRBV12-4 with TRBJ1-5; no clear D. Trimming stripped 6 bases from V and 4 bases from J, with 7 bases between. The CDR3 loop spans 12 amino acids. The CDR3: CASSTMNQPQHF. CDR3 DNA sequence: TGTGCCAGCAGCACTATGAATCAGCCCCAGCATTTT.

This rearrangement joins TRBV21-1 to TRBJ2-7. TRBV21-1 constitutes a pseudogene. The CDR3 loop spans 15 amino acids. The CDR3 spells CASTTWDVHSHEQYF. The CDR3 DNA reads as TGTGCCAGCACCACGTGGGACGTACACTCCCACGAGCAGTACTTC.

V is TRBV27 and J is TRBJ2-3; 7 positions match TRBD2. The length of the CDR3 is 14 residues. The V and J ends lost 5 bases and 4 bases, in that order; junction bases with no gene match: 6. Germline V lookup: CDR1 MNHEY, CDR2 SMNVEV (reference sequence). The CDR3 loop reads CASSPRTSPDTQYF. CDR3 sequence (DNA): TGTGCCAGCAGTCCTAGGACTAGTCCAGATACGCAGTATTTT.

This rearrangement joins TRBV2 to TRBJ1-2; D is ambiguous. The germline V gene encodes CDR1 SNHLY and CDR2 FYNNEI. Trimming took off 3 bases at V and 2 bases at J, with 7 bases between the two ends. The CDR3 covers 13 residues. This CDR3 reads CASSEVPNYGYTF. CDR3 nucleotides: TGTGCCAGCAGTGAGGTTCCAAACTATGGCTACACCTTC. Variable domain in full (rest from reference TRBV2 and TRBJ1-2): EPEVTQTPSHQVTQMGQEVILRCVPISNHLYFYWYRQILGQKVEFLVSFYNNEISEKSEIFDDQFSVERPDGSNFTLKIRSTKLEDSAMYFCASSEVPNYGYTFGSGTRLTVV.

The chain has TRBV7-2 and TRBJ2-3, with 11 bases lining up with TRBD2. CDR1 and CDR2 from the germline V gene are SGHTA and FQGNSA. The V and J ends lost 4 bases and 1 base, in that order; junction bases with no gene match: 7. The CDR3 runs to 17 residues. CDR3 amino acids: CASSSRLAGWGTDTQYF. The CDR3 DNA follows: TGTGCCAGCAGCTCGAGACTAGCGGGGTGGGGCACAGATACGCAGTATTTT.

The V gene is TRBV5-1, the J gene TRBJ1-1; maybe TRBD1 (5 bases). CDR1 and CDR2 (germline): SGHRS, YFSETQ. The CDR3 totals 14 residues. V was trimmed by 4 bases and J by 1 base, leaving 11 bases between them. CDR3 region: CASSPFGQNTEAFF. The CDR3 nucleotides read TGCGCCAGCAGCCCATTTGGACAGAACACTGAAGCTTTCTTT.

This clone has a handful of counts. The sample has other DNA sequences that encode this CDR3 too. The V gene is TRBV15, the J gene TRBJ2-1, with 8 bases lining up with TRBD1. CDR1 and CDR2 (germline): LNHNV, YYDKDF (reference sequence). Germline trimming cut 3 bases from V and 0 bases from J; bases unmatched to any gene: 1. The length of the CDR3 is 15 residues. CDR3 bases: TGTGCCACCAGCAGCGACAGGGGCTCCTACAATGAGCAGTTCTTC. It yields the protein CATSSDRGSYNEQFF.

The chain couples TRBV5-1 to TRBJ2-1; tentative D call: TRBD1 (6 bases). V lost 0 bases to trimming and J lost 1 base, with 11 bases between them. CDR1 is SGHRS and CDR2 is YFSETQ in the germline V gene. This CDR3 is 16 amino acids long. The CDR3, as DNA: TGCGCCAGCAGCTTGGCCGGGACACCTTCCTACAATGAGCAGTTCTTC. Its protein product is CASSLAGTPSYNEQFF.